The clone carrying this T cell receptor beta chain was counted between two and nine times. Its specificity is not known. Use of 60 Vbeta and 13 Jbeta primers characterized the PCR. Only in-frame clones appear in the TCRdb table, and some are missing; sequencing was by immunoSEQ multiplex PCR. In the table there are 65,000 to 100,000 clones, roughly three quarters of which are singletons. The data originate from a study of cytomegalovirus exposure and HLA in healthy donors. Findings of the study overall: By a later analysis, the bulk of CMV-associated TCR beta chains appeared HLA-restricted. Per published accounts, TCR beta sequences correctly predicted the HLA-A and HLA-B alleles of most subjects. By HLA locus, TCR association rates varied in a later analysis, with DRB1 showing the most and HLA-C the fewest.

The germline V gene has CDR1 SGHTA and CDR2 FQGNSA. Trimming cost V 5 bases and J 0 bases, with 14 bases left between them. The CDR3 sequence is 15 residues long. Healthy bone marrow donors made up the donor group. The chain couples TRBV7-2 to TRBJ2-7, with D perhaps TRBD2 (6 bases). This receptor was taken from a man aged 40-49 years in good health and CMV-seronegative. Sequencing used PBMCs. The CDR3 DNA reads TGTGCCAGCAGCATAACACGGGGGAGCTCCTACGAGCAGTACTTC. It codes for CASSITRGSSYEQYF.